This T cell receptor (beta chain) comes out of a study of TIL therapy for anti-PD-1-resistant metastatic lung cancer. Points from the study as a whole: TIL clonotype persistence in blood showed no apparent association with response.

Noted time point: pre-treatment sample, taken before nivolumab and TIL therapy. Adults with stage 4 NSCLC were enrolled in a phase I trial. As concerns this clone: The antigen remains undetermined.

This was the immunoSEQ v3 assay. Each library reached 2 million or so read pairs, or about 4.5-6.5 million at deep level. The method was immunoSEQ multiplex PCR; TCRdb's version includes in-frame clones alone and lacks a portion of them. This table holds about 60,000 clones, about nine tenths found once. The sequence was collected from a person between 25 and 79 years old with non-small cell lung cancer. The sequences come from blood, collected at baseline.

The CDR3 region has the DNA TGCGCCAGCAGCCGAGCTACGGGACTAACGTCCGAGCAGTACTTC. It codes for CASSRATGLTSEQYF. V gene TRBV4-1 combines with J gene TRBJ2-7; 7 bases match TRBD2. The germline gives CDR1 MGHRA, CDR2 YSYEKL. There are 15 residues in the CDR3. With V trimmed by 4 bases and J by 6 bases, 12 bases remained unmatched.